Sequencing of this T cell receptor beta chain was carried out in a study of CD8 T cells in ankylosing spondylitis. Study results and limitations: Several highly homologous variants formed a TCR beta motif that appeared characteristic of ankylosing spondylitis blood. Both synovial fluid and blood in reactive arthritis had previously been reported to carry some motif variants. The authors found the disease-linked clones to be CD8+ and relatively rare in peripheral blood. Disease-linked clones were reportedly significantly enriched in matched ankylosing spondylitis synovial fluid.

Germline V gives CDR1 SGHTA, CDR2 FQGNSA. The CDR3 covers 13 residues. Trimming removed 5 bases from V and 3 bases from J, with 11 bases in between. It was by quantitative 5'-RACE with molecular barcodes that TCR beta libraries were made. TCRdb passed the 5' RACE reads through MiXCR, listing each CDR3 protein once. In the table there are approximately 140,000 distinct CDR3 sequences, over 15% of which are singletons. This clonotype showed up just a few times. Its antigen is as yet unknown. The source of this sequence is a male donor with ankylosing spondylitis. This chain connects TRBV7-2 to TRBJ2-7; no clear D. What was sequenced was blood, either unsorted or a sorted T cell fraction (not recorded which). Written as DNA, the CDR3 is TGTGCCAGCAGCCCTCCCTACGACTACGAGCAGTACTTC. Its protein is CASSPPYDYEQYF.